This T cell receptor beta chain was profiled in a study of control samples from healthy donors and cancer patients (dated by TCRdb to the early 2020s). The protocol used for the library was the immunoSEQ multiplex PCR assay. TCRdb limited this immuneACCESS table to in-frame rearrangements with V and J called. A share of clones is missing; checked studies link under half to unresolved V genes, and the rest is unexplained. This sample gives some 98,000 clones in total; around 84% of them show up just once. The top ten clonotypes cover under 40% of the sample. From the cysteine through the phenylalanine, the CDR3 covers 17 amino acids. Only CDR3 DNA is held: 51 bases, read in frame from base 1. Sequences SGDLS (CDR1) and YYNGEE (CDR2) are obtained from the germline V gene. The V end loses 1 base and the J end loses 3 bases, and a stretch of 19 bases separates them. This clone was detected only once. It lacks a known antigen. Base qualities are not provided; no much larger clone lies one nucleotide away.

The chain joins TRBV9 to TRBJ1-2, with a weak D call of TRBD1 (5 bases match). The sequenced sample was PBMCs. This sequence was found in a man between 65 and 80 years old with lung cancer. The nucleotide sequence is TGTGCCAGCAGCGTATTCCGGGGAGGGGTAGAAGACTATGGCTACACCTTC. It is translated as CASSVFRGGVEDYGYTF.